These 2 T cell receptor beta chains were all obtained from the same sample, sequenced in a study of T cells in Graves' hyperthyroidism and ophthalmopathy. RNA transcripts gave rise to amplified TCR beta CDR3 regions. First-round RT-PCR of the TCR CDR3 relied on the HTBI primer set. TCRdb re-derived calls from the multiplex PCR reads in MiXCR, one entry per CDR3 protein. The sample lists a few hundred thousand distinct CDR3 sequences; 21% were seen once. Sequencing was performed on blood. The receptors were sampled from a woman in her fifties or sixties with Graves' hyperthyroidism.

This clonotype was seen a handful of times. V is TRBV27 and J is TRBJ2-3; D gene uncertain. The CDR3 loop spans 13 amino acids. Germline V gene lookup returns CDR1 MNHEY and CDR2 SMNVEV (reference sequence). The V end was cut by 4 bases, the J end by 2 bases, with 7 bases between. CDR3 DNA: TGTGCCAGCAGTTCAGTCACCACAGATACGCAGTATTTT. It translates to CASSSVTTDTQYF.

With respect to this clonotype: At one end the junction does not follow the germline gene, possibly because of a read error. The V and J genes are TRBV24-1 and TRBJ2-7; perhaps TRBD2 as D (5 bases). CDR3 length: 15 amino acids. Germline values: CDR1 KGHDR, CDR2 SFDVKD. The CDR3 loop reads CVTSDPSVTGDEQYF. Here the CDR3 DNA reads TGTGTCACCAGTGACCCCTCGGTTACCGGGGACGAGCAGTACTTC.